This T cell receptor (beta chain) was retrieved from a study of blood T cell repertoires in COVID-19. V shed 2 bases and J shed 1 base, with 5 bases lying between them. The CDR3 length is 14 residues. The germline gives CDR1 MRHNA, CDR2 SNTAGT. Per the authors' pipeline: Reference gene primer amplification gave estimated nucleated cell counts. Sequencing was performed with immunoSEQ multiplex PCR; in TCRdb, only in-frame clones are kept and a portion is missing. The DNA was the basis for D and trimming; V, J and clone size are from that table. This table has approximately 200,000 clones, approximately 90% appearing once.

This sequence joins TRBV6-4 and TRBJ1-4, with a tentative D call TRBD1 (5 bases). The origin of this receptor is an older man with active or convalescent COVID-19. What was sequenced was peripheral blood. The CDR3 DNA reads TGTGCCAGCAGTGACAGGGGAACTAATGAAAAACTGTTTTTT. This gives the protein CASSDRGTNEKLFF.